What follows are 21 T cell receptor beta chains derived from one specimen sequenced in a study of blood T cell repertoires in COVID-19. Using immunoSEQ multiplex PCR, the repertoire was profiled, and TCRdb retains in-frame clones only, with some absent. The data show roughly 90,000 clones, over 75% seen once. The sequenced sample consisted of peripheral blood. The source of these receptors is a woman older than 75 with active or convalescent COVID-19.

V usage is TRBV28 and J usage is TRBJ1-1, with D unresolved. The ends were cut back, 6 bases at V and 5 bases at J, with 10 bases in the middle. Germline-derived CDR1 and CDR2 are MDHEN and SYDVKM. The CDR3 length is 12 residues. Here the CDR3 reads CASSLSLTEAFF. The DNA for the CDR3 is TGTGCCAGCAGCCTCTCTCTAACTGAAGCTTTCTTT.

The chain employs TRBV30 and TRBJ2-1, with D possibly matching TRBD2 (6 bases). The germline V and J ends were trimmed by 1 base and 0 bases, with 13 bases remaining between them. This CDR3 is built from 16 residues. The germline CDR1 and CDR2 sequences are GTSNPN and SVGIG (reference sequence). In DNA, the CDR3 is TGTGCCTGGAGTGGCGGGATTAGAAGCTCCTACAATGAGCAGTTCTTC. It encodes CAWSGGIRSSYNEQFF.

This chain connects TRBV18 to TRBJ2-1; weak D call: TRBD2 (6 bases). V lost 3 bases to trimming and J lost 9 bases, with 15 bases between them. Looked up from germline, CDR1 is KGHSH and CDR2 is LQKENI. The CDR3 totals 14 residues. The DNA for the CDR3 is TGTGCCAGCTCACCGGCTAGCGACCGGGGTGAGCAGTTCTTC. It is translated as CASSPASDRGEQFF. The whole variable domain, filled in from reference TRBV18 and TRBJ2-1, reads NAGVMQNPRHLVRRRGQEARLRCSPMKGHSHVYWYRQLPEEGLKFMVYLQKENIIDESGMPKERFSAEFPKEGPSILRIQQVVRGDSAAYFCASSPASDRGEQFFGPGTRLTVL.

The chain carries TRBV6-1 and TRBJ2-7; D possibly corresponds to TRBD1 (5 bases). V shed 4 bases and J shed 2 bases, with 18 bases lying between them. The germline V gene encodes CDR1 MNHNS and CDR2 SASEGT. The CDR3 length is 16 residues. The DNA for the CDR3 is TGTGCCAGCAGTGTCTACCCCCAAACAGGAGCCTACGAGCAGTACTTC. Amino acid sequence: CASSVYPQTGAYEQYF.

This clone was found a few times. V usage is TRBV29-1 and J usage is TRBJ2-7; 9 nucleotides agree with TRBD1. V lost 7 bases, J lost 4 bases, and 5 bases stayed unmatched. CDR3 size: 12 residues. CDR1 and CDR2 (germline): SQVTM, ANQGSEA. The CDR3: CSGRDRAYEQYF. DNA of the CDR3: TGCAGCGGGCGGGACAGGGCTTACGAGCAGTACTTC.

The count of this clone is one. V is TRBV12-3 or TRBV12-4 and J is TRBJ2-7, with D perhaps matching TRBD2 (7 bases). With 6 bases removed from V and 6 bases from J, the gap between germline ends came to 15 bases. The CDR3 spans 13 residues. In DNA, the CDR3 is TGTGCCAGCAGGGCCACCGCGGGGGCCGAGCAGTACTTC. Its protein product is CASRATAGAEQYF.

The chain links TRBV21-1 to TRBJ2-3; the table's D call, TRBD1, was not checked against the DNA. TRBV21-1 is deemed a pseudogene. The length of the CDR3 is 18 residues. CDR3 sequence: CASSKVRRQPTSTDTQYF. In DNA, the CDR3 is TGTGCCAGCAGCAAAGTTAGAAGACAGCCCACTAGCACAGATACGCAGTATTTT.

The chain carries TRBV30 and TRBJ1-5, with 8 bases aligning to TRBD1. This CDR3 is built from 14 residues. The junction had 3 bases not matched to a gene; V was cut back by 2 bases and J by 3 bases. CDR1 is GTSNPN, CDR2 SVGIG, per germline (reference sequence). The CDR3 sequence is CAWSKGQDNQPQHF. The DNA of the CDR3 is TGTGCCTGGAGTAAGGGACAGGACAATCAGCCCCAGCATTTT.

CDR3 amino acids: CASSAQTSGAEQFF. The CDR3 DNA reads TGTGCCAGCAGCGCGCAGACTAGCGGGGCTGAGCAGTTCTTC. This chain joins TRBV9 and TRBJ2-1; 11 bases fit TRBD2. This CDR3 contains 14 residues. After removal of 3 bases from V and 9 bases from J, the junction contained 5 bases not matched to a gene. Germline assignment: CDR1 SGDLS and CDR2 YYNGEE.

The gene calls are TRBV7-2 and TRBJ2-7; 9 nucleotides align to TRBD2. Germline lookup yields CDR1 SGHTA and CDR2 FQGNSA. V was clipped by 5 bases and J by 3 bases; unmatched bases: 17. The CDR3 length is 18 residues. The CDR3 DNA reads as TGTGCCAGCAGCCCCGCTGGAGGCAGCGGGGGGAGGGGCTACGAGCAGTACTTC. This codes for CASSPAGGSGGRGYEQYF.

The table lists this clone with a count of one. The CDR3, as DNA: TGCGCTCAGAGAGGGCATAATTCACCCCTCCACTTT. Translated: CAQRGHNSPLHF. The genes are TRBV10-1 and TRBJ1-6; the D is unclear. The CDR3 is 12 amino acids. The germline V gene encodes CDR1 WNHNN and CDR2 SYGVQD (reference sequence).

This clone showed up just once. The chain joins TRBV19 to TRBJ1-2; the D gene is possibly TRBD1 (6 bases). CDR1 and CDR2 from the germline V gene are LNHDA and SQIVND (reference sequence). The CDR3 has 15 amino acids. Trimming stripped 10 bases from V and 1 base from J, with 19 bases between. CDR3: CATSSTGPHNYGYTF. The CDR3 bases are TGTGCCACCTCGTCGACAGGCCCCCATAACTATGGCTACACCTTC.

The count of this clone is one. The chain uses TRBV7-2 and TRBJ2-3, with TRBD2 matching 8 bases. The CDR3 is 14 amino acids. Unmatched junction bases numbered 8, after V lost 1 base and J lost 11 bases. Per germline, CDR1 SGHTA and CDR2 FQGNSA. The CDR3 region is CASSLVRTSPQQYF. CDR3 sequence (DNA): TGTGCCAGCAGCTTAGTAAGGACTAGCCCTCAGCAGTATTTT. Together with reference TRBV7-2 and TRBJ2-3, the CDR3 gives the full variable domain: GAGVSQSPSNKVTEKGKDVELRCDPISGHTALYWYRQSLGQGLEFLIYFQGNSAPDKSGLPSDRFSAERTGGSVSTLTIQRTQQEDSAVYLCASSLVRTSPQQYFGPGTRLTVL.

The rearrangement links TRBV24-1 to TRBJ2-1; TRBD1 might be the D (6 bases). Germline loops: CDR1 KGHDR, CDR2 SFDVKD. Trimming cost V 3 bases and J 3 bases, with 14 bases left between them. The CDR3 runs 16 residues. Here the CDR3 reads CATSDRDTRIYNEQFF. The DNA of the CDR3 is TGTGCCACCAGTGATCGGGACACCCGGATCTACAATGAGCAGTTCTTC.

This clone was found once. The chain combines TRBV24-1 with TRBJ2-1; D gene ambiguous. This CDR3 comprises 15 residues. CDR1 is KGHDR, CDR2 SFDVKD, per germline. V lost 7 bases and J lost 2, with 14 bases in between. The DNA of the CDR3 is TGTGCCACCAGCTCTACCGGGTCCCCCTACAATGAGCAGTTCTTC. Its translation is CATSSTGSPYNEQFF.

V gene TRBV3-1 (or the pseudogene TRBV3-2) combines with J gene TRBJ1-4; D unclear. Germline V lookup: CDR1 LGHDT, CDR2 YNNKEL (reference sequence). CDR3 length: 15 residues. Trimming cost V 2 bases and J 8 bases, with 15 bases left between them. CDR3 DNA: TGTGCCAGCAGCCAAATTCGAGGCCAGAAGGAAAAACTGTTTTTT. It yields the protein CASSQIRGQKEKLFF.

This clone came up a few times. This chain links TRBV5-6 with TRBJ1-2; D is perhaps TRBD1 (5 bases). The CDR3 runs to 12 residues. Trimming removed 0 bases at V and 8 bases at J, with 8 bases between. From germline, CDR1 is SGHDT and CDR2 YYEEEE. The CDR3 loop reads CASSLAGQGYTF. CDR3 sequence (DNA): TGTGCCAGCAGCTTGGCAGGGCAAGGCTACACCTTC.

This chain links TRBV12-3 or TRBV12-4 with TRBJ2-3, with D perhaps matching TRBD2 (7 bases). CDR3 length equals 13 residues. V was clipped by 6 bases and J by 3 bases, with 10 bases between them. CDR3 nucleotide sequence: TGTGCCAGCAGCAAGGGGGGGACAGATACGCAGTATTTT. Protein product: CASSKGGTDTQYF.

The gene calls are TRBV6-5 and TRBJ1-1, with D maybe TRBD1 (5 bases). The germline V and J ends were trimmed by 10 bases and 3 bases, with 21 bases remaining between them. CDR3 length: 15 amino acids. Looked up from germline, CDR1 is MNHEY and CDR2 is SVGAGI. CDR3: CATPSLTAGDTEAFF. CDR3 bases: TGTGCCACCCCCTCCCTGACAGCGGGGGACACTGAAGCTTTCTTT.

The chain is built from TRBV28 and TRBJ1-5; perhaps TRBD1 as D (5 bases). Germline-derived CDR1 and CDR2 are MDHEN and SYDVKM. CDR3 length: 12 amino acids. V lost 4 bases, J lost 10 bases, and 11 bases lay in between. CDR3 sequence: CASSSGPIPQHF. The CDR3 DNA sequence: TGTGCCAGCAGTTCAGGGCCCATACCCCAGCATTTT.

This clone was detected once. The V and J genes are TRBV19 and TRBJ1-6, with 9 bases aligning to TRBD1. The J segment lost 7 bases and the V segment lost 4 bases, leaving 2 bases of the junction unmatched. Germline CDR1 and CDR2: LNHDA and SQIVND (reference sequence). The CDR3 contains 14 residues. CDR3 in amino acids: CASSKTGGNSPLHF. The CDR3 DNA is TGTGCCAGTAGTAAGACAGGGGGAAATTCACCCCTCCACTTT.